The next 24 T cell receptor beta chains were all read from a single sample in a study of CD8 T cells in ankylosing spondylitis. Using its own MiXCR run on the 5' RACE reads, TCRdb lists one record per CDR3 protein. The sample yields nearly 350,000 distinct CDR3 sequences, 14% to 15% seen once. Sequenced: blood, either unsorted or a sorted T cell fraction (not recorded which). The source of these receptors is a male donor with ankylosing spondylitis or in good health (not recorded which).

This clonotype turned up a few times. This chain uses TRBV5-6 with TRBJ1-5; 9 nucleotides align to TRBD1. CDR1 and CDR2 from the germline V gene are SGHDT and YYEEEE. V lost 0 bases to trimming and J lost 0 bases; unmatched junction nucleotides: 1. The CDR3 contains 16 residues. The CDR3 nucleotides read TGTGCCAGCAGCTTGGGGACAGGGGATAGCAATCAGCCCCAGCATTTT. Its protein product is CASSLGTGDSNQPQHF.

The chain couples TRBV12-3 or TRBV12-4 to TRBJ1-1; D may be TRBD1 (6 bases). The V end was cut by 7 bases, the J end by 8 bases, with 17 bases between. The CDR3 extends over 13 amino acids. CDR3 region: CASTLSGGGEAFF. In DNA form, the CDR3 reads TGTGCCAGCACTTTGTCTGGGGGCGGCGAAGCTTTCTTT.

This chain links TRBV20-1 with TRBJ2-1; TRBD2 might be the D (6 bases). The CDR3 contains 16 residues. Deletions cut 0 bases from V and 4 bases from J, with 16 bases between. Germline lookup yields CDR1 DFQATT and CDR2 SNEGSKA (reference sequence). Here the CDR3 DNA reads TGCAGTGCTAGAGATTTTGTTCTAGCGCCGTACAATGAGCAGTTCTTC. As protein: CSARDFVLAPYNEQFF.

This clonotype was counted between two and nine times. The CDR3 sequence is CASRGTHLYSYEQYF. The CDR3 DNA is TGTGCCAGCAGGGGCACCCACCTTTATTCCTACGAGCAGTACTTC. This rearrangement joins TRBV24-1 to TRBJ2-7, with D possibly matching TRBD1 (6 bases). Germline V gene lookup returns CDR1 KGHDR and CDR2 SFDVKD. V was cut by 11 bases and J by 1 base, with 20 bases left in between. The CDR3 has 15 amino acids.

This clonotype appeared a few times. This chain uses TRBV7-9 with TRBJ2-2, with no clear D. The CDR3 is made up of 16 amino acids. Deletions cut 4 bases from V and 4 bases from J, with 16 bases between. From germline, CDR1 is SEHNR and CDR2 FQNEAQ (reference sequence). CDR3 protein: CASSYTSRLGTGELFF. The CDR3 nucleotides are TGTGCCAGCAGCTACACCTCGAGGCTCGGCACCGGGGAGCTGTTTTTT.

The V and J genes are TRBV29-1 and TRBJ2-6, with 7 bases aligning to TRBD1. The CDR3 is 13 residues long. Germline V gene lookup returns CDR1 SQVTM and CDR2 ANQGSEA. Trimming removed 5 bases from V and 4 bases from J; junction bases left unmatched: 2. The CDR3 reads CSVQGVGANVLTF. In DNA, the CDR3 is TGCAGCGTTCAGGGGGTGGGGGCCAACGTCCTGACTTTC.

This clonotype was seen ten or more times. The V gene is TRBV10-1, the J gene TRBJ1-6, with D unresolved. This CDR3 contains 9 residues. Germline CDR1 WNHNN, CDR2 SYGVQD (reference sequence). V lost 5 bases to trimming and J lost 10 bases, with 0 bases between them. The CDR3 nucleotides are TGCGCCAGCAGTTCACCCCTCCACTTT. Translation gives CASSSPLHF.

This clonotype appeared a few times. The V call is TRBV19, the J call TRBJ2-5; 9 bases match TRBD1. The CDR3 spans 17 residues. V lost 5 bases, J lost 5 bases, and 15 bases stayed unmatched. Germline V gives CDR1 LNHDA, CDR2 SQIVND (reference sequence). CDR3 sequence (DNA): TGTGCCAGTAGTCCAACGGGACAGGGCAATTATCGGGAGACCCAGTACTTC. Its protein is CASSPTGQGNYRETQYF.

Only a few counts were recorded for this clonotype. V gene TRBV25-1 combines with J gene TRBJ2-1; 7 bases map to TRBD2. The CDR3 covers 15 residues. CDR1 is MGHDK, CDR2 SYGVNS, per germline. V trimming: 8 bases; J trimming: 3 bases; junction bases outside the gene matches: 10. The CDR3 loop is CASGGDWGLYNEQFF. The CDR3, as DNA: TGTGCCAGCGGGGGGGACTGGGGCCTCTACAATGAGCAGTTCTTC.

The chain recombines TRBV9 with TRBJ2-1, with TRBD2 matching over 7 bases. The V and J ends lost 0 bases and 1 base, in that order; junction bases with no gene match: 7. This CDR3 region has 17 residues. Germline-derived CDR1 and CDR2 are SGDLS and YYNGEE. CDR3 region: CASSVAWGGWSYNEQFF. The CDR3 nucleotides are TGTGCCAGCAGCGTAGCTTGGGGGGGGTGGTCCTACAATGAGCAGTTCTTC.

This clonotype was picked up a small number of times. The rearrangement uses TRBV19 and TRBJ2-7, with 7 bases identical to TRBD1. Germline V lookup: CDR1 LNHDA, CDR2 SQIVND (reference sequence). V lost 8 bases to trimming and J lost 0 bases; unmatched junction nucleotides: 4. The CDR3 length is 13 residues. DNA of the CDR3: TGTGCCAGTTGGGACAGCCACTCCTACGAGCAGTACTTC. This gives the protein CASWDSHSYEQYF.

The sample holds a few counts of this clonotype. The J gene is TRBJ2-1, the V gene TRBV5-4, with 10 bases identical to TRBD2. The germline gives CDR1 SGHNT, CDR2 YYREEE (reference sequence). With 2 bases clipped from V and 3 bases from J, the junction kept 2 bases outside the gene matches. The CDR3 totals 15 residues. Here the CDR3 DNA reads TGTGCCAGCAGCTTCGGACTAGCGGTCTACAATGAGCAGTTCTTC. It encodes CASSFGLAVYNEQFF.

V usage is TRBV29-1 and J usage is TRBJ1-1; D might be TRBD1 (6 bases). The CDR3 contains 14 residues. CDR1 and CDR2 from the germline V gene are SQVTM and ANQGSEA. V was trimmed by 4 bases and J by 1 base, leaving 13 bases between them. CDR3 protein: CSVVTGPSNTEAFF. The CDR3 DNA is TGCAGCGTTGTAACAGGGCCGTCGAACACTGAAGCTTTCTTT. Full variable domain (outside the CDR3, taken from reference TRBV29-1 and TRBJ1-1): SAVISQKPSRDICQRGTSLTIQCQVDSQVTMMFWYRQQPGQSLTLIATANQGSEATYESGFVIDKFPISRPNLTFSTLTVSNMSPEDSSIYLCSVVTGPSNTEAFFGQGTRLTVV.

The chain links TRBV14 to TRBJ2-7; the D gene could be TRBD1 or TRBD2 (6 bases each). The CDR3 has 14 residues. Germline V gene lookup returns CDR1 SGHDN and CDR2 FVKESK. The germline V and J ends were trimmed by 5 bases and 1 base, with 12 bases remaining between them. Here the CDR3 DNA reads TGTGCCAGCAGCTTCGGAGGGGGATCCTACGAGCAGTACTTC. Protein sequence: CASSFGGGSYEQYF.

J is TRBJ2-2 and V is TRBV10-3; D is ambiguous. The CDR3 extends over 13 amino acids. With 8 bases removed from V and 5 bases from J, the gap between germline ends came to 12 bases. Germline CDR1 ENHRY, CDR2 SYGVKD. The CDR3 coding sequence is TGTGCCATCTCACGGACGGATACCGGGGAGCTGTTTTTT. Translation: CAISRTDTGELFF.

The V gene is TRBV4-2, the J gene TRBJ2-3; 7 nucleotides match TRBD2. Trimming at V came to 4 bases and at J to 0 bases, leaving 4 bases not matched to a gene. The CDR3 spans 15 residues. The V gene's germline CDR1 is LGHNA and CDR2 YNFKEQ. The CDR3 here is CASSLSGQSTDTQYF. The DNA of the CDR3 is TGTGCCAGCAGCCTTAGCGGGCAAAGCACAGATACGCAGTATTTT.

This clonotype has at least ten counts. The chain's CDR3 is CASSPGHRDSYEQYF. The CDR3 nucleotides are TGCGCCAGCAGCCCGGGACATAGAGACTCCTACGAGCAGTACTTC. The gene calls are TRBV5-1 and TRBJ2-7, with D perhaps matching TRBD1 (6 bases). This CDR3 is built from 15 residues. Trimming shortened V by 4 bases and J by 0 bases, and 14 bases separated the two germline ends. Germline assignment: CDR1 SGHRS and CDR2 YFSETQ.

This clonotype showed up just a few times. CDR3 sequence: CASSLAPPGTSSYEQYF. The CDR3 nucleotides are TGCGCCAGCAGCTTAGCACCTCCCGGGACATCCTCCTACGAGCAGTACTTC. The rearrangement links TRBV5-1 to TRBJ2-7, with a possible D match to TRBD1 (6 bases). The CDR3 sequence is 17 residues long. Germline values: CDR1 SGHRS, CDR2 YFSETQ. The germline V and J ends were trimmed by 2 bases and 0 bases, with 18 bases remaining between them.

Comments on this clonotype: This CDR3 is missing its conserved last phenylalanine or tryptophan, likely due to a read error. This chain connects TRBV3-1 to TRBJ2-5, with 7 nucleotides matching TRBD2. V lost 4 bases, J lost 1 base, and 6 bases stayed unmatched. This CDR3 has 15 residues. CDR1 is LGHDT, CDR2 YNNKEL, per germline (reference sequence). This CDR3 reads CASSPGLAVQETQYV. CDR3 nucleotide sequence: TGTGCCAGCAGCCCCGGGCTAGCGGTCCAAGAGACCCAGTACGTC.

In this sample, this clonotype turned up many times. The rearrangement uses TRBV5-1 and TRBJ2-3, with TRBD1 matching 7 bases. Germline CDR1 reads SGHRS; CDR2 reads YFSETQ. The CDR3 is 16 amino acids. V shed 0 bases, J shed 0 bases, and the junction held 4 bases outside the gene matches. CDR3 sequence reads: CASSLGQGASTDTQYF. CDR3 sequence (DNA): TGCGCCAGCAGCTTGGGACAGGGTGCTAGCACAGATACGCAGTATTTT.

The genes are TRBV29-1 and TRBJ1-2, with TRBD1 as a possible D gene (6 bases). V shed 7 bases and J shed 2 bases, with 17 bases lying between them. This CDR3 comprises 14 residues. The germline CDR1 and CDR2 sequences are SQVTM and ANQGSEA. CDR3: CSGGSGGQNYGYTF. The CDR3 nucleotides read TGCAGCGGCGGAAGTGGGGGGCAGAACTATGGCTACACCTTC.

This clonotype was picked up many times. The V and J genes are TRBV20-1 and TRBJ2-7; a weak D match, TRBD1 (5 bases). V was trimmed by 3 bases and J by 0 bases, leaving 12 bases between them. CDR3 length: 14 residues. Germline V CDR1 and CDR2: DFQATT, SNEGSKA (reference sequence). The CDR3 spells CSARGPHYSYEQYF. CDR3 in DNA: TGCAGTGCTAGGGGGCCGCACTACTCCTACGAGCAGTACTTC.

The V and J genes are TRBV29-1 and TRBJ2-3; 7 nucleotides agree with TRBD2. The CDR3 spans 15 residues. The trim removed 6 bases at V and 1 base at J, leaving 10 bases unmatched. Germline CDR1 SQVTM, CDR2 ANQGSEA. The CDR3: CSVALRDYGTDTQYF. The CDR3 nucleotides read TGCAGCGTCGCTCTGAGGGACTACGGCACAGATACGCAGTATTTT.

With regard to this clonotype: Relative to the germline gene, one junction end is altered; a read error may explain this. This rearrangement joins TRBV4-2 to TRBJ2-1, with 9 positions matching TRBD1. The CDR3 sequence is 12 residues long. Germline V lookup: CDR1 LGHNA, CDR2 YNFKEQ. The CDR3: CASRGDRASLVF. In DNA, the CDR3 is TGTGCCAGCAGAGGGGACAGGGCTAGTCTTGTCTTC.